What follows is one T cell receptor beta chain and its context. TCRdb's table, derived via immunoSEQ multiplex PCR, lists solely in-frame clones and lacks some. The top ten clones hold more than 2.5% of a sample with about 61,000 clones, over 85% of them seen once. The data belong to a study of T cell changes during pregnancy in multiple sclerosis. The ends were cut back, 6 bases at V and 0 bases at J, with 14 bases in the middle. This CDR3 comprises 15 residues. In germline, CDR1 is MGHDK, CDR2 SYGVNS. The sample in question was peripheral blood, obtained in the first trimester of pregnancy. The clonotype originates from a female donor in good health, enrolled as a control in a pregnancy study. This rearrangement joins TRBV25-1 to TRBJ1-1; D ambiguous. The CDR3 region is CASRTRGELNTEAFF. Written as DNA, the CDR3 is TGTGCCAGCAGAACTCGCGGGGAATTGAACACTGAAGCTTTCTTT.